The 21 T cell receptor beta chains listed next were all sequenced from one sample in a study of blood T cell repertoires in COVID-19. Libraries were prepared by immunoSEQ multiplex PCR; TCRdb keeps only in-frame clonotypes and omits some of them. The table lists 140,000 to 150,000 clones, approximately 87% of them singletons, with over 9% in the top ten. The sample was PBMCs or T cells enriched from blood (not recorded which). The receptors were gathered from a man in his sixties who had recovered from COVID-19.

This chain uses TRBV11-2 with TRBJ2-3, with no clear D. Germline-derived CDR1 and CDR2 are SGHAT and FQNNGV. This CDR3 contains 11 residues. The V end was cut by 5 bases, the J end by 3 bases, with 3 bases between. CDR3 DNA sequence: TGTGCCAGCAGCCCTACAGATACGCAGTATTTT. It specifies CASSPTDTQYF.

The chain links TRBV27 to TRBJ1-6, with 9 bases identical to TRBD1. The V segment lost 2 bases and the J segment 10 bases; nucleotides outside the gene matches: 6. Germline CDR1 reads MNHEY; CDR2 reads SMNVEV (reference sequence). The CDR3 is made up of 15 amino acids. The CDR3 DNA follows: TGTGCCAGCAGTTTACCCGGGACAGGGCGGTCACCCCTCCACTTT. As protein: CASSLPGTGRSPLHF.

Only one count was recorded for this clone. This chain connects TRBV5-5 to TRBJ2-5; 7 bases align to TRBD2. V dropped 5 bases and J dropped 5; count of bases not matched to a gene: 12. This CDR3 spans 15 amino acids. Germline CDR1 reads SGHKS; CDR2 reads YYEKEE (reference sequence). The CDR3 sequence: CASRFWEGQGETQYF. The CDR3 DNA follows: TGTGCCAGCAGATTCTGGGAGGGGCAGGGCGAGACCCAGTACTTC.

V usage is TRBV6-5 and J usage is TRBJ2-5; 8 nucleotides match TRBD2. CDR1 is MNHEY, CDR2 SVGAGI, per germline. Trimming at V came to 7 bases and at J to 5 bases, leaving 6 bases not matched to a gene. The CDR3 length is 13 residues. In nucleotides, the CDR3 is TGTGCCAGCACCAGACTAGCGAGGGAGACCCAGTACTTC. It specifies CASTRLARETQYF.

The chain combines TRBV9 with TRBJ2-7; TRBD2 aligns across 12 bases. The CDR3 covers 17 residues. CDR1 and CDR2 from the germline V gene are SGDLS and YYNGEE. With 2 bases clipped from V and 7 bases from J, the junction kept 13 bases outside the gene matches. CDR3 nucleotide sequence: TGTGCCAGCAGCGTCCATTCCCAGACTAGCGGGAGTGGTGAGCAGTACTTC. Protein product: CASSVHSQTSGSGEQYF.

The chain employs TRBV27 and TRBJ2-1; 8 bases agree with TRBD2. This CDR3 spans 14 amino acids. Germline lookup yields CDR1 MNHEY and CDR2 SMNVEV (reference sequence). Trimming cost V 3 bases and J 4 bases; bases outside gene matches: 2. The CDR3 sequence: CASSFGGAYNEQFF. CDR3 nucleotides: TGTGCCAGCAGTTTCGGGGGGGCATACAATGAGCAGTTCTTC.

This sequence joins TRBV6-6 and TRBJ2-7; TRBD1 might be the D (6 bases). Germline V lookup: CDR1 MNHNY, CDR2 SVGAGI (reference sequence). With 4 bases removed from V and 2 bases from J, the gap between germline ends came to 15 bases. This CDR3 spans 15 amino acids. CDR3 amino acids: CASSSDRQTTYEQYF. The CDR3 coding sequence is TGTGCCAGCAGTTCGGACAGACAAACTACCTACGAGCAGTACTTC.

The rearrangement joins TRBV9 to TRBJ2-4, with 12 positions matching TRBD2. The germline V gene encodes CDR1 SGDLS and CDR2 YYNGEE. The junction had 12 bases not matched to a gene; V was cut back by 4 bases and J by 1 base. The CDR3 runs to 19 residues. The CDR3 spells CASSLGLAGREEAKNIQYF. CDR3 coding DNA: TGTGCCAGCAGCTTAGGACTAGCGGGAAGGGAGGAGGCCAAAAACATTCAGTACTTC.

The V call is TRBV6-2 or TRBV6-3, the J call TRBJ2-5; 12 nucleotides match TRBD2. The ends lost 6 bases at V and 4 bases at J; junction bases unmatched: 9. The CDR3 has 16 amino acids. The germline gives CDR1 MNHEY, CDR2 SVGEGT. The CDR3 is CASSASSGGAGETQYF. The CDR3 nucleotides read TGTGCCAGCAGCGCCTCTAGCGGGGGGGCCGGAGAGACCCAGTACTTC.

The CDR3 here is CASSELGGYTF. The CDR3 DNA is TGTGCCAGCAGTGAATTGGGCGGCTACACCTTC. This chain links TRBV2 with TRBJ1-2, with D hard to call. V was clipped by 2 bases and J by 8 bases, with 6 bases between them. Germline-derived CDR1 and CDR2 are SNHLY and FYNNEI. The CDR3 is 11 amino acids.

The CDR3 DNA sequence: TGCAGTGCTAGTGGTGTGGCGGGGAAAGGCACCGGGGAGCTGTTTTTT. Translating it yields CSASGVAGKGTGELFF. This chain connects TRBV20-1 to TRBJ2-2; D possibly corresponds to TRBD2 (6 bases). Trimming shortened V by 3 bases and J by 4 bases, and 18 bases separated the two germline ends. From germline, CDR1 is DFQATT and CDR2 SNEGSKA (reference sequence). The CDR3 length is 16 residues.

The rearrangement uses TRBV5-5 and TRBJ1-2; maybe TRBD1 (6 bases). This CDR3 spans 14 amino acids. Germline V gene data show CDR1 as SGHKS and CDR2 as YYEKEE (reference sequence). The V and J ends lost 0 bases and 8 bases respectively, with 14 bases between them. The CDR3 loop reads CASSLDTGLRGYTF. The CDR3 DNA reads TGTGCCAGCAGCTTGGATACAGGGCTCCGCGGCTACACCTTC.

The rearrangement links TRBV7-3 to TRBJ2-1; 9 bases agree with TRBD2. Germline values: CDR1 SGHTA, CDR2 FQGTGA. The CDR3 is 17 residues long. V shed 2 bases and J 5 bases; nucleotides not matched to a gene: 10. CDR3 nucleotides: TGTGCCAGCAGCTTAGGCGGGCTAGCGGGGACCCACAATGAGCAGTTCTTC. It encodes CASSLGGLAGTHNEQFF.

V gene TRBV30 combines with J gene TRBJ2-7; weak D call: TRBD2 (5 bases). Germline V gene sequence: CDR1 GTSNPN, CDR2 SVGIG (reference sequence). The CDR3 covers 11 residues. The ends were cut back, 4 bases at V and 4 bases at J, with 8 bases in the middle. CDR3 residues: CAWTGEYEQYF. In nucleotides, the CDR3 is TGTGCCTGGACCGGGGAGTACGAGCAGTACTTC. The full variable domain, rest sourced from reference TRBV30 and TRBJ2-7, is SQTIHQWPATLVQPVGSPLSLECTVEGTSNPNLYWYRQAAGRGLQLLFYSVGIGQISSEVPQNLSASRPQDRQFILSSKKLLLSDSGFYLCAWTGEYEQYFGPGTRLTVT.

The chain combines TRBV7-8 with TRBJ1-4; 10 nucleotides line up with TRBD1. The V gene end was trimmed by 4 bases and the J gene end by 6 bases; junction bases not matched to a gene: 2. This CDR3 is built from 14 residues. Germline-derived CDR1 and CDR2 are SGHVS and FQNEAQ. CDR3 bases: TGTGCCAGCAGCTCGGGACAGGGGTATGAAAAACTGTTTTTT. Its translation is CASSSGQGYEKLFF.

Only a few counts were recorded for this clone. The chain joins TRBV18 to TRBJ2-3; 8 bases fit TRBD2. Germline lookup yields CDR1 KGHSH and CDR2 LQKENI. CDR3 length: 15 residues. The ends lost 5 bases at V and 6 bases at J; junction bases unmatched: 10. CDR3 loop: CASSFSGGPRDTQYF. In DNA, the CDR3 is TGTGCCAGCTCATTCAGCGGGGGCCCGAGGGATACGCAGTATTTT.

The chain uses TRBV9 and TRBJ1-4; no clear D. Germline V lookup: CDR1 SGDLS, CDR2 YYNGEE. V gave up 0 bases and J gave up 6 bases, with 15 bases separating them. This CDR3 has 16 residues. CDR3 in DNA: TGTGCCAGCAGCGTAGGTCTCTACGGCGGGGATGAAAAACTGTTTTTT. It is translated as CASSVGLYGGDEKLFF.

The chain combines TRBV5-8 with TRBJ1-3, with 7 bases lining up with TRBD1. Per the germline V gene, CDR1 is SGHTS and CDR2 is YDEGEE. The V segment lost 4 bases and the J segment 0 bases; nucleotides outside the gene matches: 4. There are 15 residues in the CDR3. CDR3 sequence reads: CASSLDRDSGNTIYF. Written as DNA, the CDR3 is TGTGCCAGCAGCCTAGACAGGGACTCTGGAAACACCATATATTTT.

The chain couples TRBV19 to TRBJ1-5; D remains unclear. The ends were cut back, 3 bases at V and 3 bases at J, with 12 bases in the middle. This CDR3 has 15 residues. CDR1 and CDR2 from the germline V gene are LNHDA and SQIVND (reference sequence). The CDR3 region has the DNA TGTGCCAGTAGTATGTTACAGTTTCCCAATCAGCCCCAGCATTTT. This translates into CASSMLQFPNQPQHF.

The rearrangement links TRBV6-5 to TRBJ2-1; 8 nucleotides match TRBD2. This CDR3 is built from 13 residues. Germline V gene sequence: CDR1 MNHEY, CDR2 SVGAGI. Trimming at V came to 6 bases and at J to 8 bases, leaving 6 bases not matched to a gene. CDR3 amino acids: CASSTWREDEQFF. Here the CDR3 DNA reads TGTGCCAGCAGCACGTGGCGGGAGGATGAGCAGTTCTTC.

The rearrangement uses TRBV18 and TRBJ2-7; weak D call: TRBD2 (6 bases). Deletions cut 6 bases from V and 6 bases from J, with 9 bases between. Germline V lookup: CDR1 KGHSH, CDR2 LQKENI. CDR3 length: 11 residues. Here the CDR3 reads CASSEAGEQYF. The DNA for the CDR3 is TGTGCCAGCTCGGAAGCGGGCGAGCAGTACTTC. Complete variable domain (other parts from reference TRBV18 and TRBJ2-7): NAGVMQNPRHLVRRRGQEARLRCSPMKGHSHVYWYRQLPEEGLKFMVYLQKENIIDESGMPKERFSAEFPKEGPSILRIQQVVRGDSAAYFCASSEAGEQYFGPGTRLTVT.